Each of the 24 T cell receptor beta chains below was sequenced from the same sample in a study of blood T cell repertoires in COVID-19. TCRdb's copy holds only in-frame clones and misses some; the assay was immunoSEQ multiplex PCR. Among roughly 250,000 clones listed, roughly nine tenths were seen once. Sequencing used peripheral blood. Receptor source: a man aged 60-69 years who had recovered from COVID-19.

The chain joins TRBV27 to TRBJ2-7, with TRBD2 as a possible D gene (6 bases). Trimming left V 9 bases short and J 3 bases short, with 9 bases between. This CDR3 is 11 amino acids long. Per germline, CDR1 MNHEY and CDR2 SMNVEV (reference sequence). DNA of the CDR3: TGTGCCAGTGCCGGGGGCTACGAGCAGTACTTC. It codes for CASAGGYEQYF.

This chain uses TRBV6-5 with TRBJ1-3; D is perhaps TRBD1 (5 bases). V lost 8 bases to trimming and J lost 4 bases, with 9 bases between them. The CDR3 contains 12 residues. The germline V gene has CDR1 MNHEY and CDR2 SVGAGI. CDR3 region: CASRGGGNTIYF. CDR3 sequence (DNA): TGTGCCAGCCGCGGGGGGGGAAACACCATATATTTT.

This sequence joins TRBV30 and TRBJ2-2; 11 bases fit TRBD2. The CDR3 consists of 14 residues. V was clipped by 8 bases and J by 2 bases; unmatched bases: 4. The germline CDR1 and CDR2 sequences are GTSNPN and SVGIG (reference sequence). The CDR3 bases are TGTGCCGGAAGACTAGCGGGAAACACCGGGGAGCTGTTTTTT. Translated, it gives CAGRLAGNTGELFF.

The rearrangement joins TRBV7-2 to TRBJ2-1; TRBD2 agrees at 7 bases. This CDR3 contains 17 residues. With 5 bases clipped from V and 10 bases from J, the junction kept 20 bases outside the gene matches. From germline, CDR1 is SGHTA and CDR2 FQGNSA. The chain's CDR3 is CASSGPYGTTPRGEQFF. The DNA of the CDR3 is TGTGCCAGCAGCGGCCCATACGGGACTACCCCCCGGGGAGAGCAGTTCTTC.

The chain has TRBV10-3 and TRBJ1-2; D not certain. The CDR3 contains 13 residues. Trimming removed 4 bases from V and 4 bases from J, with 10 bases in between. Germline assignment: CDR1 ENHRY and CDR2 SYGVKD. The CDR3 DNA reads as TGTGCCATCAGTGGGGAGGTCCTCTATGGCTACACCTTC. Translating it yields CAISGEVLYGYTF.

The rearrangement links TRBV15 to TRBJ1-1; D might be TRBD1 (6 bases). This CDR3 spans 14 amino acids. V was cut by 0 bases and J by 7 bases, with 12 bases left in between. The germline CDR1 and CDR2 sequences are LNHNV and YYDKDF (reference sequence). The CDR3 nucleotides read TGTGCCACCAGCAGAGATCGAGGGGGAATTGAAGCTTTCTTT. Amino acids: CATSRDRGGIEAFF.

In its sample, this clone was seen once. The rearrangement uses TRBV25-1 and TRBJ1-2; the match to TRBD1 covers 10 bases. Germline loops: CDR1 MGHDK, CDR2 SYGVNS. The CDR3 sequence is 18 residues long. J gave up 2 bases and V 4 bases, and 13 bases lay outside the gene matches. The CDR3 DNA sequence: TGTGCCAGCAGTGCCAGACAGGGGGCTACCCTTCTAAACTATGGCTACACCTTC. Protein sequence: CASSARQGATLLNYGYTF.

V and J are TRBV5-1 and TRBJ1-1, with D maybe TRBD1 (5 bases). The CDR3 contains 15 residues. The V end lost 4 bases, the J end lost 5 bases, and 18 bases lay between the germline ends. Germline lookup yields CDR1 SGHRS and CDR2 YFSETQ. For the CDR3, the DNA is TGCGCCAGCAGCCCTACCCAGGGACTGGGGACTGAAGCTTTCTTT. The encoded protein is CASSPTQGLGTEAFF.

The V call is TRBV19, the J call TRBJ1-2, with 7 bases identical to TRBD1. Germline V CDR1 and CDR2: LNHDA, SQIVND (reference sequence). This CDR3 has 14 residues. J gave up 4 bases and V 5 bases, and 7 bases lay outside the gene matches. The chain's CDR3 is CASSLPTGVYGYTF. DNA for the CDR3: TGTGCCAGTAGTCTACCAACAGGGGTCTATGGCTACACCTTC. Full variable domain (remainder filled in from reference TRBV19 and TRBJ1-2): DGGITQSPKYLFRKEGQNVTLSCEQNLNHDAMYWYRQDPGQGLRLIYYSQIVNDFQKGDIAEGYSVSREKKESFPLTVTSAQKNPTAFYLCASSLPTGVYGYTFGSGTRLTVV.

In its sample, this clone was seen once. The chain combines TRBV7-2 with TRBJ2-7; 13 positions match TRBD2. V shed 4 bases and J 8 bases; nucleotides not matched to a gene: 11. Germline assignment: CDR1 SGHTA and CDR2 FQGNSA. The CDR3 is 16 amino acids. This CDR3 reads CASSSSGLAGVFKQYF. CDR3 coding DNA: TGTGCCAGCAGCTCGTCTGGACTAGCGGGGGTTTTTAAGCAGTACTTC.

The chain couples TRBV5-1 to TRBJ1-1; D is uncertain. Deletions cut 4 bases from V and 1 base from J, with 5 bases between. Germline lookup yields CDR1 SGHRS and CDR2 YFSETQ. The CDR3 is 12 amino acids. In DNA form, the CDR3 reads TGCGCCAGCAGCGGGCCGAACACTGAAGCTTTCTTT. Its protein is CASSGPNTEAFF.

The gene calls are TRBV5-4 and TRBJ2-5; 8 bases fit TRBD2. The V gene's germline CDR1 is SGHNT and CDR2 YYREEE (reference sequence). The CDR3 has 15 residues. V lost 4 bases, J lost 4 bases, and 9 bases stayed unmatched. The CDR3 bases are TGTGCCAGCAGCGGTACCGGGACTAGGGGAGAGACCCAGTACTTC. Its translation: CASSGTGTRGETQYF.

The rearrangement links TRBV5-1 to TRBJ2-5; 7 bases are shared with TRBD2. V lost 5 bases, J lost 4 bases, and 11 bases stayed unmatched. Looked up from germline, CDR1 is SGHRS and CDR2 is YFSETQ. CDR3 length: 15 amino acids. The CDR3 region has the DNA TGCGCCAGCAGAACGGGCGTGGCGGGAGTAGAGACCCAGTACTTC. It encodes CASRTGVAGVETQYF.

This clone was counted a few times. CDR3 loop: CASSHDYVAGVTDTQYF. CDR3 sequence (DNA): TGCGCCAGCAGCCACGATTACGTAGCGGGGGTCACAGATACGCAGTATTTT. The chain has TRBV4-1 and TRBJ2-3, with 9 positions matching TRBD2. CDR1 and CDR2 (germline): MGHRA, YSYEKL. J gave up 2 bases and V 3 bases, and 9 bases lay outside the gene matches. There are 17 residues in the CDR3.

This chain uses TRBV7-3 with TRBJ2-5, with D unclear. Germline CDR1 reads SGHTA; CDR2 reads FQGTGA. The CDR3 runs 14 residues. Trimming pared 0 bases from V and 5 bases from J, leaving 10 bases between. CDR3 sequence: CASSLTFTEETQYF. In DNA, the CDR3 is TGTGCCAGCAGCTTAACGTTCACCGAGGAGACCCAGTACTTC.

This sequence joins TRBV21-1 and TRBJ2-7; the table's D call TRBD2 went unverified against the DNA. TRBV21-1 is a documented pseudogene. The CDR3 contains 14 residues. The CDR3 sequence is CASSRCASSYEQYF. In DNA, the CDR3 is TGTGCCAGCAGCCGCTGCGCGAGCTCCTACGAGCAGTACTTC.

This chain connects TRBV10-2 to TRBJ2-2; TRBD1 matches at 7 bases. The CDR3 totals 15 residues. Germline values: CDR1 WSHSY, CDR2 SAAADI. Losses at the gene ends were 4 bases for V and 6 bases for J; bases not matched to a gene: 8. In DNA form, the CDR3 reads TGCGCCAGCAGTGGGCGAGGGGGCCTGGCCGGGGAGCTGTTTTTT. As protein: CASSGRGGLAGELFF.

This chain joins TRBV5-6 and TRBJ1-4; 9 nucleotides line up with TRBD1. The CDR3 has 15 residues. Per the germline V gene, CDR1 is SGHDT and CDR2 is YYEEEE. The J segment lost 5 bases and the V segment lost 1 base, leaving 3 bases of the junction unmatched. The CDR3 region is CASSLTGTGNEKLFF. CDR3 DNA: TGTGCCAGCAGCTTGACCGGGACAGGGAATGAAAAACTGTTTTTT.

The gene calls are TRBV5-1 and TRBJ2-4; 7 nucleotides agree with TRBD1. From germline, CDR1 is SGHRS and CDR2 YFSETQ. The length of the CDR3 is 14 residues. V shed 4 bases, J shed 6 bases, and the junction held 7 bases outside the gene matches. The CDR3 sequence: CASSPGTAGNIQYF. Written as DNA, the CDR3 is TGCGCCAGCAGCCCCGGGACAGCTGGAAACATTCAGTACTTC.

This clone was recorded a few times. The chain recombines TRBV12-5 with TRBJ2-3, with TRBD1 as a possible D gene (6 bases). This CDR3 spans 17 amino acids. Germline values: CDR1 LGHNT, CDR2 FRNRAP. V dropped 5 bases and J dropped 4 bases, with 22 bases sitting between them. CDR3 residues: CASGPGFGGAGADTQYF. The DNA of the CDR3 is TGTGCTAGTGGTCCCGGTTTTGGGGGCGCAGGGGCAGATACGCAGTATTTT. Full variable domain (rest looked up from reference TRBV12-5 and TRBJ2-3): DARVTQTPRHKVTEMGQEVTMRCQPILGHNTVFWYRQTMMQGLELLAYFRNRAPLDDSGMPKDRFSAEMPDATLATLKIQPSEPRDSAVYFCASGPGFGGAGADTQYFGPGTRLTVL.

V is TRBV7-6 and J is TRBJ2-3; tentative D call: TRBD1 (5 bases). Germline V CDR1 and CDR2: SGHVS, FNYEAQ. The CDR3 extends over 15 amino acids. Trimming shortened V by 4 bases and J by 2 bases, and 13 bases separated the two germline ends. In nucleotides, the CDR3 is TGTGCCAGCAGCTCCCCGACAGCTTCCACAGATACGCAGTATTTT. Its protein product is CASSSPTASTDTQYF.

The rearrangement joins TRBV6-5 to TRBJ2-6; unclear D gene. Germline CDR1 MNHEY, CDR2 SVGAGI. The CDR3 consists of 14 residues. V gave up 7 bases and J gave up 0 bases, with 7 bases separating them. CDR3 DNA: TGTGCCAGCAAAACAATCTCTGGGGCCAACGTCCTGACTTTC. It yields the protein CASKTISGANVLTF.

V usage is TRBV19 and J usage is TRBJ2-3; 8 bases are a match to TRBD1. The V gene's germline CDR1 is LNHDA and CDR2 SQIVND (reference sequence). Trimming removed 2 bases from V and 0 bases from J; junction bases left unmatched: 13. CDR3 length: 19 amino acids. CDR3 nucleotides: TGTGCCAGTAGTATAATAACCACAGGGGGAACAGCTAGCACAGATACGCAGTATTTT. Its translation is CASSIITTGGTASTDTQYF. Filled out from reference TRBV19 and TRBJ2-3, the complete variable domain reads DGGITQSPKYLFRKEGQNVTLSCEQNLNHDAMYWYRQDPGQGLRLIYYSQIVNDFQKGDIAEGYSVSREKKESFPLTVTSAQKNPTAFYLCASSIITTGGTASTDTQYFGPGTRLTVL.

The chain recombines TRBV19 with TRBJ1-2; D is ambiguous. Trimming removed 4 bases at V and 5 bases at J, with 5 bases between. This CDR3 is built from 11 residues. CDR1 and CDR2 (germline): LNHDA, SQIVND (reference sequence). This chain's CDR3 is CASSSGYGYTF. Here the CDR3 DNA reads TGTGCCAGTAGTAGCGGGTATGGCTACACCTTC.